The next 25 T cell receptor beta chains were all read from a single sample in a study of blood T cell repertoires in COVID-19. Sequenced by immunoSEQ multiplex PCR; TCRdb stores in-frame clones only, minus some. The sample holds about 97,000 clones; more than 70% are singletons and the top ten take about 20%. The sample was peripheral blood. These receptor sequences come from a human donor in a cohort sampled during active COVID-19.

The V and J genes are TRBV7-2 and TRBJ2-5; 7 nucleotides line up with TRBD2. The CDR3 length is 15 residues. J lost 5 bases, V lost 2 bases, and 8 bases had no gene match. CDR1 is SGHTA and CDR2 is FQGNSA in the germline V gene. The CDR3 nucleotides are TGTGCCAGCAGCTTATTGAGGGAGGGCTGGGAGACCCAGTACTTC. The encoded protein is CASSLLREGWETQYF.

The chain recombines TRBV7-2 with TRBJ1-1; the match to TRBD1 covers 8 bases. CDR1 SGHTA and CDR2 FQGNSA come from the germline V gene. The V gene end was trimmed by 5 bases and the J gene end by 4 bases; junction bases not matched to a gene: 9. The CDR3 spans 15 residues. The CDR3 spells CASSPDRGQATEAFF. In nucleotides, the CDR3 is TGTGCCAGCAGCCCAGACAGGGGTCAGGCCACTGAAGCTTTCTTT.

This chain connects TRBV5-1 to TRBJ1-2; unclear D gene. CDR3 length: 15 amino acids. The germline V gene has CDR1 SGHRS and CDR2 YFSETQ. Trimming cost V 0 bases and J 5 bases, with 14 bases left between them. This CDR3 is CASSLDAASGYGYTF. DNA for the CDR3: TGCGCCAGCAGCTTGGACGCGGCCTCGGGGTATGGCTACACCTTC.

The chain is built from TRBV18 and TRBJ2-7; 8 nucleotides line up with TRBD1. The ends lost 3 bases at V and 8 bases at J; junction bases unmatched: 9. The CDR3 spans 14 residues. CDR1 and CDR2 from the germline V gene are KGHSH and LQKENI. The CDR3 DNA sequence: TGTGCCAGCTCACCCTCTCCAGACAGGGGCCAGCAGTACTTC. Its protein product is CASSPSPDRGQQYF. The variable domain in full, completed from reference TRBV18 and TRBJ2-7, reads NAGVMQNPRHLVRRRGQEARLRCSPMKGHSHVYWYRQLPEEGLKFMVYLQKENIIDESGMPKERFSAEFPKEGPSILRIQQVVRGDSAAYFCASSPSPDRGQQYFGPGTRLTVT.

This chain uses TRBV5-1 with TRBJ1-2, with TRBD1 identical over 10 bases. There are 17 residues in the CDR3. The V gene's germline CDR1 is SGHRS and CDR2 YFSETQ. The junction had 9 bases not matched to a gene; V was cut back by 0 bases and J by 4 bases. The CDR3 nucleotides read TGCGCCAGCAGCTTGGACTTGGACAGGGGGTACGGCTATGGCTACACCTTC. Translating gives CASSLDLDRGYGYGYTF.

The CDR3: CASSAGMNTDTQYF. The CDR3 nucleotides read TGTGCCAGCAGCGCCGGGATGAACACAGATACGCAGTATTTT. The V and J genes are TRBV9 and TRBJ2-3, with D tentatively TRBD2 (5 bases). The ends were cut back, 3 bases at V and 2 bases at J, with 10 bases in the middle. The CDR3 totals 14 residues. CDR1 and CDR2 (germline): SGDLS, YYNGEE.

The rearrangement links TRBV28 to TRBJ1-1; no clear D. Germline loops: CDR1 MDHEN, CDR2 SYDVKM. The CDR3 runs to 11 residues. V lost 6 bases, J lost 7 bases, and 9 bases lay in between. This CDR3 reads CASSQAVEAFF. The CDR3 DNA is TGTGCCAGCAGCCAAGCGGTTGAAGCTTTCTTT.

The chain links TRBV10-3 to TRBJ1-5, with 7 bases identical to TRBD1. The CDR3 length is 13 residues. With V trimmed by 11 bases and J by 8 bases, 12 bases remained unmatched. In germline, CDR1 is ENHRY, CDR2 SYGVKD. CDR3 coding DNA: TGTGCCTCTTCCACAGGGGTGAGGGAGCCCCAGCATTTT. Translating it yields CASSTGVREPQHF.

The CDR3 DNA reads as TGTGCCAGCAGTGAACAGGGGGCGTCGGGGAGCAATCAGCCCCAGCATTTT. Residues: CASSEQGASGSNQPQHF. The rearrangement joins TRBV25-1 to TRBJ1-5; 8 bases are shared with TRBD1. Germline loops: CDR1 MGHDK, CDR2 SYGVNS. The CDR3 length is 17 residues. V lost 2 bases and J lost 1; bases outside the gene matches: 7.

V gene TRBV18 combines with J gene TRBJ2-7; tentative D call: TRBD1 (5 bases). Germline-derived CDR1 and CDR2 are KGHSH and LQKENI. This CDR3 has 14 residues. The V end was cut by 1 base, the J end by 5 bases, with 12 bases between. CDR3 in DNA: TGTGCCAGCTCACCACGGGGCGCGAGGAACGAGCAGTACTTC. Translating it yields CASSPRGARNEQYF.

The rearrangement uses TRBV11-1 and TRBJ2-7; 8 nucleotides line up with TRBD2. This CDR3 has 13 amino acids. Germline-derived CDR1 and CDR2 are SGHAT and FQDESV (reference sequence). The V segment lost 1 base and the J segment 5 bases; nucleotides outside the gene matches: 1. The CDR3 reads CASSLGTSNEQYF. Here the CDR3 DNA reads TGTGCCAGCAGCTTAGGGACTAGCAACGAGCAGTACTTC.

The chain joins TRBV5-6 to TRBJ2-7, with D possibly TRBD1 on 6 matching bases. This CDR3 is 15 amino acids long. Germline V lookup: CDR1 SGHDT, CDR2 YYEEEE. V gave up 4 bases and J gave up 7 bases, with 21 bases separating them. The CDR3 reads CASSPMRTVLGEQYF. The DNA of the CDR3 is TGTGCCAGCAGCCCGATGAGGACAGTACTTGGTGAGCAGTACTTC.

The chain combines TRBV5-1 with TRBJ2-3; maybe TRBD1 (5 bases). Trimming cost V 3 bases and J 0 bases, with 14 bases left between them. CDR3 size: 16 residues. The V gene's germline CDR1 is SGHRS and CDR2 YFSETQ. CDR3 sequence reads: CASSWGIQGSTDTQYF. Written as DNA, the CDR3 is TGCGCCAGCAGCTGGGGCATCCAAGGTAGCACAGATACGCAGTATTTT.

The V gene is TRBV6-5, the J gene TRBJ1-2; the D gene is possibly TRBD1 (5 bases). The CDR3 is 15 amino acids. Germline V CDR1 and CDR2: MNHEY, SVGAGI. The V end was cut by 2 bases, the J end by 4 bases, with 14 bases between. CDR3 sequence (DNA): TGTGCCAGCAGTTACGTCTCAGGGTCCCGCTATGGCTACACCTTC. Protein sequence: CASSYVSGSRYGYTF.

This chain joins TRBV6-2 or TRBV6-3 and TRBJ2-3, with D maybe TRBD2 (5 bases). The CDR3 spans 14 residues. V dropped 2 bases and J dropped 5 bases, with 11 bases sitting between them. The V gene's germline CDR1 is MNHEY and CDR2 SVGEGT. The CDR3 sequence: CASSYGVGIDTQYF. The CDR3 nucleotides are TGTGCCAGCAGTTACGGGGTCGGGATAGATACGCAGTATTTT.

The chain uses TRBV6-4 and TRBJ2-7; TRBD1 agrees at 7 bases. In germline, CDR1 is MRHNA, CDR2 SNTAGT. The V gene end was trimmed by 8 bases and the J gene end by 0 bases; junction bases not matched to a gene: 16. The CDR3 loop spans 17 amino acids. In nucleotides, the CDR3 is TGTGCCAGCGTTTTTCTTATTCCCGGGACAGACTCCTACGAGCAGTACTTC. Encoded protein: CASVFLIPGTDSYEQYF.

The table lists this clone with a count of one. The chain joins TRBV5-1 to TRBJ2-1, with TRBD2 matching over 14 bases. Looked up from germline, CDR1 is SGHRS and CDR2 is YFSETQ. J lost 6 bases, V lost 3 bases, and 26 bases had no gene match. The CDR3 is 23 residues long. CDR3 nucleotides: TGCGCCAGCAGCTCGCGGACTAGCGGGAGGCCGACGGAGCACGGAAAGGGGGGCAATGAGCAGTTCTTC. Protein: CASSSRTSGRPTEHGKGGNEQFF.

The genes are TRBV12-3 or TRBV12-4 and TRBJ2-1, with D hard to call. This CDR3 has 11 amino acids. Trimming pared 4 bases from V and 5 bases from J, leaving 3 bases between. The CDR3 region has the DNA TGTGCCAGCAGTTATAACAATGAGCAGTTCTTC. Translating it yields CASSYNNEQFF.

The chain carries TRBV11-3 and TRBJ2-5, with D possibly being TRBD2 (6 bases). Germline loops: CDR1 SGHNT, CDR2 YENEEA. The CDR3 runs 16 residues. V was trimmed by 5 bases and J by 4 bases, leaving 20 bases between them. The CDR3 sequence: CASSPGAGVDSETQYF. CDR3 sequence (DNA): TGTGCCAGCAGCCCAGGAGCGGGTGTGGATTCAGAGACCCAGTACTTC.

This CDR3 is CATSDFGGGDTDTQYF. CDR3 nucleotides: TGTGCCACCAGTGATTTCGGGGGAGGGGACACAGATACGCAGTATTTT. V usage is TRBV24-1 and J usage is TRBJ2-3; 7 bases line up with TRBD2. J gave up 2 bases and V 1 base, and 5 bases lay outside the gene matches. The CDR3 has 16 residues. Germline V lookup: CDR1 KGHDR, CDR2 SFDVKD.

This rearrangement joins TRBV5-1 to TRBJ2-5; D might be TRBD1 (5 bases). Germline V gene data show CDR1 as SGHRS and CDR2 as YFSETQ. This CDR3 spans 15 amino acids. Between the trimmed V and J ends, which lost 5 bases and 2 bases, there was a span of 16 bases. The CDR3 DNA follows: TGCGCCAGCAGATTTTTTTGGGGCCAACAAGAGACCCAGTACTTC. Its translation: CASRFFWGQQETQYF.

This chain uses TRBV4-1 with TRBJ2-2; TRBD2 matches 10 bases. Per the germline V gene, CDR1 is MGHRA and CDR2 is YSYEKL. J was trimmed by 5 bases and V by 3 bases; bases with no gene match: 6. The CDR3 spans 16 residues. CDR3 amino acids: CASSHFLAGDTGELFF. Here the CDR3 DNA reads TGCGCCAGCAGCCATTTCCTAGCGGGAGATACCGGGGAGCTGTTTTTT.

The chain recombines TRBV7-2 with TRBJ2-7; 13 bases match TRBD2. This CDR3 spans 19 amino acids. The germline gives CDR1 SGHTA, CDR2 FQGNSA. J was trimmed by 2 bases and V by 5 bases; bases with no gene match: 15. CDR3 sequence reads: CASSPNPGLAGKDTYEQYF. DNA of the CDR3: TGTGCCAGCAGCCCTAACCCGGGACTAGCGGGAAAGGATACCTACGAGCAGTACTTC.

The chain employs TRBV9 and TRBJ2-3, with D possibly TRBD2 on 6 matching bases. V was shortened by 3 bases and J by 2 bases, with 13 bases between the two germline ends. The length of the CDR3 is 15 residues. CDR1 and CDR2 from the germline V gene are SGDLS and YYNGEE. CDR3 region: CASSGRSGFTDTQYF. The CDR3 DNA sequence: TGTGCCAGCAGCGGACGTAGCGGCTTCACAGATACGCAGTATTTT.

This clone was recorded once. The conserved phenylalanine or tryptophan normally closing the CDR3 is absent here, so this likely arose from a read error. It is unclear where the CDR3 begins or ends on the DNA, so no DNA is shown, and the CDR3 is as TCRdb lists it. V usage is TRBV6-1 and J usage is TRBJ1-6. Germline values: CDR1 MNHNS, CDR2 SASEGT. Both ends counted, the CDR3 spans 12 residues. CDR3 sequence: CASSEDREGAVV.